These 29 T cell receptor beta chains originate from one sample sequenced in a study of blood T cell repertoires in COVID-19. Assay: immunoSEQ multiplex PCR; the TCRdb copy retains only in-frame clones and omits some. Here the sample spans 110,000 to 150,000 clones, around 82% being singletons. Input material: peripheral blood. The receptor set was obtained from a human donor in a cohort sampled during active COVID-19.

This chain uses TRBV24-1 with TRBJ2-5, with D perhaps matching TRBD1 (6 bases). CDR1 KGHDR and CDR2 SFDVKD come from the germline V gene. The CDR3 is made up of 15 amino acids. The V gene lost 3 bases and the J gene lost 2 bases, with 12 bases spanning the gap. This chain's CDR3 is CATSDPSGQQETQYF. The CDR3 DNA follows: TGTGCCACCAGTGATCCCTCCGGACAGCAAGAGACCCAGTACTTC.

The chain uses TRBV7-2 and TRBJ2-2; 9 nucleotides agree with TRBD2. Per germline, CDR1 SGHTA and CDR2 FQGNSA. This CDR3 region has 16 residues. With 4 bases clipped from V and 0 bases from J, the junction kept 3 bases outside the gene matches. The CDR3: CASSSRLAANTGELFF. The CDR3 coding sequence is TGTGCCAGCAGCTCCCGACTAGCGGCGAACACCGGGGAGCTGTTTTTT.

This clone showed up just once. The chain employs TRBV10-3 and TRBJ2-7; 9 positions match TRBD2. The CDR3 runs to 14 residues. The V gene end was trimmed by 7 bases and the J gene end by 0 bases; junction bases not matched to a gene: 4. Per germline, CDR1 ENHRY and CDR2 SYGVKD. CDR3 nucleotide sequence: TGTGCCATCAAGGGCGGGGGGGACTCCTACGAGCAGTACTTC. It is translated as CAIKGGGDSYEQYF.

This sequence joins TRBV27 and TRBJ2-3, with 10 bases lining up with TRBD2. CDR1 MNHEY and CDR2 SMNVEV come from the germline V gene (reference sequence). This CDR3 spans 16 amino acids. The J segment lost 6 bases and the V segment lost 6 bases, leaving 12 bases of the junction unmatched. The CDR3 sequence: CASRLRTSGRGDTQYF. Written as DNA, the CDR3 is TGTGCCAGCAGGCTACGGACTAGCGGTCGAGGGGATACGCAGTATTTT.

This sequence joins TRBV3-1 (or the pseudogene TRBV3-2) and TRBJ2-7; 16 bases map to TRBD2. J lost 8 bases, V lost 1 base, and 2 bases had no gene match. Germline-derived CDR1 and CDR2 are LGHDT and YNNKEL (reference sequence). The CDR3 spans 15 residues. The chain's CDR3 is CASSQGGLAGGKQYV. CDR3 DNA: TGTGCCAGCAGCCAAGGGGGACTAGCGGGAGGGAAGCAGTACGTC.

The CDR3 region has the DNA TGTGCCAGCAGCACCCGGACAGGGATCCCCTATGGCTACACCTTC. Its translation is CASSTRTGIPYGYTF. The gene calls are TRBV7-8 and TRBJ1-2; 8 bases are a match to TRBD1. The V gene end was trimmed by 5 bases and the J gene end by 4 bases; junction bases not matched to a gene: 9. Germline CDR1 reads SGHVS; CDR2 reads FQNEAQ. The CDR3 totals 15 residues.

A few counts support this clone. The V call is TRBV6-5, the J call TRBJ1-1; TRBD1 is a possible D gene (5 bases). The CDR3 has 12 residues. The V end lost 10 bases, the J end lost 5 bases, and 14 bases lay between the germline ends. Germline loops: CDR1 MNHEY, CDR2 SVGAGI. The CDR3 reads CATGTSATEAFF. The CDR3 DNA reads as TGTGCCACCGGGACTTCGGCAACTGAAGCTTTCTTT.

V and J are TRBV1 and TRBJ2-7; the table's D call of TRBD1 was not tested on the DNA. TRBV1 is annotated as a pseudogene. This CDR3 contains 12 residues. CDR3 coding DNA: TGCACCAGCAGCCAAGCACCATGGGGGCCGAAGGTC. Protein sequence: CTSSQAPWGPKV.

The gene calls are TRBV5-1 and TRBJ2-5; 8 bases agree with TRBD2. This CDR3 is 15 amino acids long. V lost 2 bases to trimming and J lost 1 base; unmatched junction nucleotides: 4. Germline values: CDR1 SGHRS, CDR2 YFSETQ. CDR3 sequence: CASSFSRGAQETQYF. Written as DNA, the CDR3 is TGCGCCAGCAGCTTCTCGCGGGGGGCCCAAGAGACCCAGTACTTC.

V and J are TRBV11-2 and TRBJ2-7; 7 nucleotides line up with TRBD1. Germline-derived CDR1 and CDR2 are SGHAT and FQNNGV. The CDR3 totals 14 residues. Trimming at V came to 5 bases and at J to 4 bases, leaving 8 bases not matched to a gene. This CDR3 is CASSLQGLGYEQYV. DNA for the CDR3: TGTGCCAGCAGCCTACAGGGGTTAGGTTACGAGCAGTACGTC.

A few counts support this clone. This chain uses TRBV11-3 with TRBJ2-2, with D hard to call. Germline lookup yields CDR1 SGHNT and CDR2 YENEEA. This CDR3 is 14 amino acids long. The germline V and J ends were trimmed by 1 base and 4 bases, with 7 bases remaining between them. CDR3 DNA sequence: TGTGCCAGCAGCTTAGGTGGCAGCACCGGGGAGCTGTTTTTT. Translated: CASSLGGSTGELFF.

V and J are TRBV7-8 and TRBJ2-7; TRBD1 agrees at 9 bases. J lost 6 bases, V lost 8 bases, and 8 bases had no gene match. This CDR3 has 13 residues. Germline CDR1 SGHVS, CDR2 FQNEAQ. In nucleotides, the CDR3 is TGTGCCAGCCGGGACAGGGAGAGCGGCGAGCAGTACGTC. Its translation: CASRDRESGEQYV.

This clone was recorded once. The chain is built from TRBV4-1 and TRBJ2-7, with 7 bases fitting TRBD1. V lost 4 bases and J lost 7; bases outside the gene matches: 13. The CDR3 has 15 amino acids. Germline V gene data show CDR1 as MGHRA and CDR2 as YSYEKL. The CDR3 region has the DNA TGCGCCAGCAGCCGATCCGGGACAGCCACCTTGGAGCAGTACTTC. It yields the protein CASSRSGTATLEQYF.

This clone was counted a few times. The J gene is TRBJ1-2, the V gene TRBV6-6; unclear D gene. Germline V gives CDR1 MNHNY, CDR2 SVGAGI (reference sequence). V lost 6 bases to trimming and J lost 0 bases, with 14 bases between them. The CDR3 covers 15 residues. The CDR3 nucleotides are TGTGCCAGCAGGCCTGCATTCCAGGCTAACTATGGCTACACCTTC. Its translation: CASRPAFQANYGYTF.

The gene calls are TRBV7-9 and TRBJ2-7, with a weak D call TRBD2 (6 bases). This CDR3 has 17 residues. The V end lost 3 bases, the J end lost 0 bases, and 18 bases lay between the germline ends. The germline V gene encodes CDR1 SEHNR and CDR2 FQNEAQ (reference sequence). The CDR3 bases are TGTGCCAGCAGCTTGGGAGTAGGAGGGCTTACCTCCTACGAGCAGTACTTC. Translated: CASSLGVGGLTSYEQYF.

The chain recombines TRBV7-9 with TRBJ2-3, with D perhaps TRBD2 (6 bases). V lost 3 bases, J lost 5 bases, and 15 bases lay in between. Per germline, CDR1 SEHNR and CDR2 FQNEAQ (reference sequence). The CDR3 covers 15 residues. The DNA for the CDR3 is TGTGCCAGCAGCTTCGGGGGAGGCCGAGGAGATACGCAGTATTTT. Translating gives CASSFGGGRGDTQYF.

V and J are TRBV18 and TRBJ1-1; TRBD1 agrees at 10 bases. The trim removed 2 bases at V and 5 bases at J, leaving 8 bases unmatched. The CDR3 covers 16 residues. Germline V lookup: CDR1 KGHSH, CDR2 LQKENI. In DNA, the CDR3 is TGTGCCAGCTCACCAGCGTTGACAGGGGGCTTTACTGAAGCTTTCTTT. As protein: CASSPALTGGFTEAFF.

The V and J genes are TRBV2 and TRBJ2-3; TRBD2 is a possible D gene (6 bases). Germline V gene sequence: CDR1 SNHLY, CDR2 FYNNEI. The ends were cut back, 6 bases at V and 6 bases at J, with 13 bases in the middle. There are 13 residues in the CDR3. The CDR3 is CASRGLRGDTQYF. Here the CDR3 DNA reads TGTGCCAGCAGGGGCCTTCGGGGGGATACGCAGTATTTT. The whole variable domain, filled in from reference TRBV2 and TRBJ2-3, reads EPEVTQTPSHQVTQMGQEVILRCVPISNHLYFYWYRQILGQKVEFLVSFYNNEISEKSEIFDDQFSVERPDGSNFTLKIRSTKLEDSAMYFCASRGLRGDTQYFGPGTRLTVL.

This rearrangement joins TRBV19 to TRBJ2-1; no clear D. Germline CDR1 is LNHDA and CDR2 is SQIVND (reference sequence). The CDR3 has 15 residues. V lost 3 bases, J lost 4 bases, and 13 bases lay in between. CDR3 sequence: CASSISTNPYNEQFF. CDR3 DNA sequence: TGTGCCAGTAGTATTTCGACAAACCCTTACAATGAGCAGTTCTTC.

J is TRBJ2-3 and V is TRBV5-1; 8 bases agree with TRBD2. After removal of 4 bases from V and 4 bases from J, the junction contained 8 bases not matched to a gene. This CDR3 comprises 15 residues. Germline V gives CDR1 SGHRS, CDR2 YFSETQ. CDR3 DNA: TGCGCCAGCAGCCAACAAGCGGGAGTGGCAGATACGCAGTATTTT. Protein sequence: CASSQQAGVADTQYF.

The chain combines TRBV7-2 with TRBJ1-2; 8 bases are shared with TRBD1. V lost 1 base, J lost 9 bases, and 10 bases stayed unmatched. CDR1 and CDR2 (germline): SGHTA, FQGNSA. This CDR3 comprises 15 residues. The CDR3 sequence: CASSLGAGQGESYTF. Written as DNA, the CDR3 is TGTGCCAGCAGCTTAGGCGCCGGACAGGGTGAGAGCTACACCTTC.

This clone was detected many times. In nucleotides, the CDR3 is TGTGCCAGTAGTATAGATGGCGCCAGGGGCAATCAGCCCCAGCATTTT. Protein product: CASSIDGARGNQPQHF. V usage is TRBV19 and J usage is TRBJ1-5; tentatively, D is TRBD1 (5 bases). The ends were cut back, 0 bases at V and 2 bases at J, with 11 bases in the middle. Germline assignment: CDR1 LNHDA and CDR2 SQIVND (reference sequence). CDR3 size: 16 residues.

The chain is built from TRBV2 and TRBJ1-1, with D unclear. Germline lookup yields CDR1 SNHLY and CDR2 FYNNEI. Trimming took 8 bases from V and 3 from J, leaving 13 bases between them. The CDR3 totals 13 residues. The CDR3 DNA follows: TGTGCCAGCCTCGCACTTCGGGACACTGAAGCTTTCTTT. This sequence encodes CASLALRDTEAFF.

This chain uses TRBV19 with TRBJ2-7; TRBD2 aligns across 8 bases. Germline trimming cut 6 bases from V and 3 bases from J; bases unmatched to any gene: 7. This CDR3 contains 14 residues. Germline CDR1 is LNHDA and CDR2 is SQIVND (reference sequence). CDR3 in DNA: TGTGCCAGTAGCCGATCCGGGACTAGCTACGAGCAGTACTTC. Translation gives CASSRSGTSYEQYF.

J is TRBJ2-5 and V is TRBV5-1; D is perhaps TRBD1 (6 bases). The V gene lost 3 bases and the J gene lost 3 bases, with 15 bases spanning the gap. The germline V gene encodes CDR1 SGHRS and CDR2 YFSETQ. There are 15 residues in the CDR3. CDR3 sequence reads: CASSSGTLGEETQYF. The DNA of the CDR3 is TGCGCCAGCAGCTCCGGGACATTGGGGGAAGAGACCCAGTACTTC.

The chain links TRBV20-1 to TRBJ1-2; maybe TRBD1 (5 bases). Trimming cost V 5 bases and J 4 bases, with 8 bases left between them. The CDR3 spans 11 residues. Germline CDR1 DFQATT, CDR2 SNEGSKA (reference sequence). The CDR3 coding sequence is TGCAGTGCTTTAGACAGCTATGGCTACACCTTC. Its translation: CSALDSYGYTF.

CDR3 sequence: CASSAGTGGGNTEAFF. The CDR3 DNA reads as TGTGCCAGCAGCGCCGGGACAGGGGGAGGGAACACTGAAGCTTTCTTT. The V and J genes are TRBV9 and TRBJ1-1; TRBD1 agrees at 11 bases. The germline CDR1 and CDR2 sequences are SGDLS and YYNGEE. V was pared by 3 bases and J by 1 base, with 5 bases of the junction left unmatched. This CDR3 is 16 amino acids long.

This clone showed up just once. The J gene is TRBJ2-7, the V gene TRBV7-2; 8 nucleotides align to TRBD1. Looked up from germline, CDR1 is SGHTA and CDR2 is FQGNSA. J gave up 6 bases and V 4 bases, and 11 bases lay outside the gene matches. The CDR3 is 15 amino acids. Here the CDR3 DNA reads TGTGCCAGCAGCTCCGGACAGGGAATTGTGAGCGAGCAGTACTTC. As protein: CASSSGQGIVSEQYF.

This chain links TRBV9 with TRBJ1-1; possibly TRBD1 for D (5 bases). This CDR3 region has 14 residues. Germline CDR1 reads SGDLS; CDR2 reads YYNGEE. V was pared by 3 bases and J by 3 bases, with 12 bases between. CDR3 bases: TGTGCCAGCAGCGCCGGACAATGGGACACTGAAGCTTTCTTT. This codes for CASSAGQWDTEAFF.